The 15 T cell receptor beta chains below come from one sample, sequenced in a study of blood T cell repertoires in COVID-19 (TCRdb year 2020). The library was produced with the immunoSEQ multiplex PCR assay. Not all clones reach the TCRdb copy of this immuneACCESS table, which keeps in-frame sequences only. Checked studies attribute under half of the gap to unresolved V genes and leave the rest unexplained. This sample gives about 240,000 clones in total; approximately 91% of them show up just once. Around 0.9% of the sample goes to the ten largest clones. The sequenced sample consisted of peripheral blood. These receptors originate from a man aged 25 to 45 with COVID-19, enrolled during active disease.

The chain joins TRBV9 to TRBJ1-5; D is uncertain. The ends were cut back, 0 bases at V and 3 bases at J, with 13 bases in the middle. Looked up from germline, CDR1 is SGDLS and CDR2 is YYNGEE. CDR3 length: 16 residues. As DNA, the CDR3 is TGTGCCAGCAGCGTAGAGTCCTGGGCCTCCAATCAGCCCCAGCATTTT. Translated, it gives CASSVESWASNQPQHF. The full variable domain, with the rest looked up from reference TRBV9 and TRBJ1-5, is DSGVTQTPKHLITATGQRVTLRCSPRSGDLSVYWYQQSLDQGLQFLIQYYNGEERAKGNILERFSAQQFPDLHSELNLSSLELGDSALYFCASSVESWASNQPQHFGDGTRLSIL.

The chain joins TRBV6-5 to TRBJ2-7; 8 nucleotides agree with TRBD2. Germline trimming cut 2 bases from V and 3 bases from J; bases unmatched to any gene: 9. Germline V CDR1 and CDR2: MNHEY, SVGAGI. The CDR3 spans 16 residues. The CDR3 DNA reads TGTGCCAGCAGTTACGTCACGGGGGGGCCCTTCTACGAGCAGTACTTC. This encodes CASSYVTGGPFYEQYF.

The chain uses TRBV7-2 and TRBJ1-2; no clear D gene. With 5 bases removed from V and 4 bases from J, the gap between germline ends came to 14 bases. CDR1 and CDR2 (germline): SGHTA, FQGNSA. The CDR3 has 14 amino acids. CDR3 region: CASSLVPGGYGYTF. The CDR3 DNA reads TGTGCCAGCAGCCTAGTCCCCGGAGGCTATGGCTACACCTTC.

This chain joins TRBV4-1 and TRBJ2-6; tentatively, D is TRBD2 (5 bases). With 2 bases removed from V and 0 bases from J, the gap between germline ends came to 11 bases. Germline CDR1 and CDR2: MGHRA and YSYEKL. The length of the CDR3 is 17 residues. DNA for the CDR3: TGCGCCAGCAGCCAATTTACGGGGTCCTCTGGGGCCAACGTCCTGACTTTC. Translation gives CASSQFTGSSGANVLTF.

The genes are TRBV9 and TRBJ2-3, with 13 bases lining up with TRBD2. V lost 0 bases, J lost 7 bases, and 5 bases stayed unmatched. CDR3 length: 16 amino acids. CDR1 is SGDLS, CDR2 YYNGEE, per germline. The CDR3 DNA follows: TGTGCCAGCAGCGTAGACACTAGCGGGGGGGTTAATACGCAGTATTTT. Translation: CASSVDTSGGVNTQYF.

The gene calls are TRBV29-1 and TRBJ1-1; no definite D call. The V and J ends lost 7 bases and 1 base respectively, with 10 bases between them. In germline, CDR1 is SQVTM, CDR2 ANQGSEA. This CDR3 has 12 residues. CDR3 amino acids: CSAEAGNTEAFF. The CDR3 nucleotides are TGCAGCGCCGAGGCGGGGAACACTGAAGCTTTCTTT.

The genes are TRBV11-1 and TRBJ1-5, with 8 bases lining up with TRBD1. Germline V gene data show CDR1 as SGHAT and CDR2 as FQDESV (reference sequence). With 5 bases clipped from V and 2 bases from J, the junction kept 2 bases outside the gene matches. The length of the CDR3 is 14 residues. CDR3 protein: CASSQGAGNQPQHF. The CDR3 bases are TGTGCCAGCAGCCAGGGGGCAGGCAATCAGCCCCAGCATTTT. The entire variable domain, with the rest obtained from reference TRBV11-1 and TRBJ1-5, is as follows: EAEVAQSPRYKITEKSQAVAFWCDPISGHATLYWYRQILGQGPELLVQFQDESVVDDSQLPKDRFSAERLKGVDSTLKIQPAELGDSAMYLCASSQGAGNQPQHFGDGTRLSIL.

The gene calls are TRBV19 and TRBJ2-6; 9 bases fit TRBD1. Trimming removed 7 bases from V and 0 bases from J; junction bases left unmatched: 22. The CDR3 spans 22 residues. Per the germline V gene, CDR1 is LNHDA and CDR2 is SQIVND (reference sequence). The CDR3 DNA is TGTGCCAGTACCCATTCGGGACAGGGAAAGTCCTCCATGTACTCTGGGGCCAACGTCCTGACTTTC. Amino acids: CASTHSGQGKSSMYSGANVLTF.

The rearrangement joins TRBV15 to TRBJ2-5, with unresolved D. Germline V lookup: CDR1 LNHNV, CDR2 YYDKDF (reference sequence). This CDR3 has 12 residues. Trimming removed 2 bases from V and 5 bases from J, with 6 bases in between. The CDR3 coding sequence is TGTGCCACCAGCAGACCCCATGAGACCCAGTACTTC. This encodes CATSRPHETQYF.

V usage is TRBV9 and J usage is TRBJ1-4; 9 nucleotides match TRBD1. V dropped 3 bases and J dropped 6; count of bases not matched to a gene: 3. The CDR3 sequence is 14 residues long. Germline V lookup: CDR1 SGDLS, CDR2 YYNGEE. The CDR3 DNA is TGTGCCAGCAGCGCCACAGGGGGCGATGAAAAACTGTTTTTT. Its translation is CASSATGGDEKLFF.

The rearrangement joins TRBV9 to TRBJ1-2, with 9 nucleotides matching TRBD1. Germline V gene data show CDR1 as SGDLS and CDR2 as YYNGEE. This CDR3 region has 14 residues. V shed 6 bases, J shed 7 bases, and the junction held 10 bases outside the gene matches. The DNA of the CDR3 is TGTGCCAGCACCCCGCTACAGGGGGCGCCTGGCTACACCTTC. Its protein product is CASTPLQGAPGYTF.

V usage is TRBV9 and J usage is TRBJ1-2, with a weak D call TRBD1 (6 bases). V lost 0 bases and J lost 6, with 12 bases in between. The CDR3 consists of 14 residues. Germline assignment: CDR1 SGDLS and CDR2 YYNGEE. CDR3 loop: CASSVGWGQDGYTF. CDR3 DNA sequence: TGTGCCAGCAGCGTAGGTTGGGGGCAGGATGGCTACACCTTC.

This chain links TRBV5-1 with TRBJ1-2; 7 bases fit TRBD1. With V trimmed by 0 bases and J by 2 bases, 7 bases remained unmatched. The germline V gene has CDR1 SGHRS and CDR2 YFSETQ. The CDR3 totals 16 residues. Here the CDR3 reads CASSLEFKGANYGYTF. The CDR3 DNA follows: TGCGCCAGCAGCTTGGAGTTTAAGGGGGCGAACTATGGCTACACCTTC.

The chain links TRBV7-7 to TRBJ2-2; 11 bases agree with TRBD1. The CDR3 runs to 17 residues. The germline V gene has CDR1 SSHAT and CDR2 FNYEAQ (reference sequence). V gave up 5 bases and J gave up 0 bases; unmatched junction bases: 5. The CDR3 sequence is CASSPGQGVANTGELFF. In DNA form, the CDR3 reads TGTGCCAGCAGCCCGGGACAGGGGGTCGCGAACACCGGGGAGCTGTTTTTT.

V and J are TRBV6-5 and TRBJ2-6; 9 nucleotides agree with TRBD1. CDR3 size: 15 residues. The V segment lost 10 bases and the J segment 2 bases; nucleotides outside the gene matches: 6. The germline gives CDR1 MNHEY, CDR2 SVGAGI. CDR3 in DNA: TGTGCCACCCACAGGGGGCAGACTGGGGCCAACGTCCTGACTTTC. This codes for CATHRGQTGANVLTF.